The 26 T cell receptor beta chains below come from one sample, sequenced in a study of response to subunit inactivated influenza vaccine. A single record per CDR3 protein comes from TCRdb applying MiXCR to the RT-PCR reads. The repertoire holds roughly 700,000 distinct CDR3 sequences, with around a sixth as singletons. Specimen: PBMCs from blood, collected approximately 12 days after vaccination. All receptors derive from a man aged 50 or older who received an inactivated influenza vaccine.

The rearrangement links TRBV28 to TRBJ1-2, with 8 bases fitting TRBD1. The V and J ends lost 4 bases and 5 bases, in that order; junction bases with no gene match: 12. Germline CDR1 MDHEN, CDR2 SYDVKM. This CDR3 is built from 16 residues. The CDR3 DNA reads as TGTGCCAGCAGTTCTGACTCCGGGACAGGAAGATATGGCTACACCTTC. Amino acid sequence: CASSSDSGTGRYGYTF.

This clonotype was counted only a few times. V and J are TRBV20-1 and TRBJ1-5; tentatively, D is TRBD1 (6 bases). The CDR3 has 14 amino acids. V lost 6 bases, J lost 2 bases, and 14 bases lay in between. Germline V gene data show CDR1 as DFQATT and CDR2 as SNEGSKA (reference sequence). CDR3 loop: CSAQTPGGNQPQHF. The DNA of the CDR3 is TGCAGTGCCCAGACCCCAGGGGGCAATCAGCCCCAGCATTTT.

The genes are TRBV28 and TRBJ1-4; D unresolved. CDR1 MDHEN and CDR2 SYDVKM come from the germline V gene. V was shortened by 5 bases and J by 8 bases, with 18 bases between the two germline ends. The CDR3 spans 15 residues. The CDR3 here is CASSPGMMDGEKLFF. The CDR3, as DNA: TGTGCCAGCAGTCCGGGGATGATGGATGGGGAAAAACTGTTTTTT.

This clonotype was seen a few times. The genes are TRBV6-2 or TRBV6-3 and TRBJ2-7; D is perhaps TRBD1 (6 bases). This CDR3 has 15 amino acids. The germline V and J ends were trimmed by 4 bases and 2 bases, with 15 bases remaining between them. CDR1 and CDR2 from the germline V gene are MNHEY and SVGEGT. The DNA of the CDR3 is TGTGCCAGCAGTTCCCACAGGGTTCGTACCTACGAGCAGTACTTC. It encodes CASSSHRVRTYEQYF.

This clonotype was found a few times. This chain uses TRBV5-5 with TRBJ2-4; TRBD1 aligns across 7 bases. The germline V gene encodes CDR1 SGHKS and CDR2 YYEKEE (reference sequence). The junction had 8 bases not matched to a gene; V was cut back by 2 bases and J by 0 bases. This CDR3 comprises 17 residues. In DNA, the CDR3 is TGTGCCAGCAGCTTTTTAGGGGGCGATTCAGCCAAAAACATTCAGTACTTC. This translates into CASSFLGGDSAKNIQYF.

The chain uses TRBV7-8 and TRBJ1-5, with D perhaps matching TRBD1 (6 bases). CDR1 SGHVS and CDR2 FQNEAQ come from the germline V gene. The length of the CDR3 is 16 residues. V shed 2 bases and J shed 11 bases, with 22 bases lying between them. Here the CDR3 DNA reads TGTGCCAGCAGCTTAAGGGGAACAGGGATCCAGGAGGCCCAGCATTTT. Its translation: CASSLRGTGIQEAQHF.

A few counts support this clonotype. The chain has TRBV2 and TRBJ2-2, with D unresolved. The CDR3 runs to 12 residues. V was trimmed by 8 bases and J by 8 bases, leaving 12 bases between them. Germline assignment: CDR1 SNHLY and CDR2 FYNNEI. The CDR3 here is CASGIGRGELFF. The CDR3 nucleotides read TGTGCCAGCGGAATTGGTCGGGGGGAGCTGTTTTTT.

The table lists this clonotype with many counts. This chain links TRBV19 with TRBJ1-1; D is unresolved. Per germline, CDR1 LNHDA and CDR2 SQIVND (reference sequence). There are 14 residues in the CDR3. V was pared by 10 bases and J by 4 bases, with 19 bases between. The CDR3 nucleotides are TGTGCCACCTCTTACGGCTCTTCAAGCACTGAAGCTTTCTTT. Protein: CATSYGSSSTEAFF.

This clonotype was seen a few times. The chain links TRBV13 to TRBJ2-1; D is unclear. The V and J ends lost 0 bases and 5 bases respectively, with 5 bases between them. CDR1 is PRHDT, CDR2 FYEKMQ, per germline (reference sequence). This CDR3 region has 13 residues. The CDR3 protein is CASSLGWNNEQFF. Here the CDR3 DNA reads TGTGCCAGCAGCTTAGGCTGGAACAATGAGCAGTTCTTC.

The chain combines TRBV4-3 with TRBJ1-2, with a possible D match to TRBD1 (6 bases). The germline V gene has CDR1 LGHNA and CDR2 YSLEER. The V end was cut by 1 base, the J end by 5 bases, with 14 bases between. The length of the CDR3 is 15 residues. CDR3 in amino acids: CASSQALGGAYGYTF. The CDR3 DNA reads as TGCGCCAGCAGCCAAGCCCTCGGGGGGGCGTATGGCTACACCTTC.

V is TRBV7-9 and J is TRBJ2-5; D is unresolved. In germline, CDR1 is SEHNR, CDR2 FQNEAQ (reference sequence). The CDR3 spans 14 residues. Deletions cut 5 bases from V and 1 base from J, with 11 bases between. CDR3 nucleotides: TGTGCCAGCAGCCAACACGGACCCCAAGAGACCCAGTACTTC. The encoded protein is CASSQHGPQETQYF.

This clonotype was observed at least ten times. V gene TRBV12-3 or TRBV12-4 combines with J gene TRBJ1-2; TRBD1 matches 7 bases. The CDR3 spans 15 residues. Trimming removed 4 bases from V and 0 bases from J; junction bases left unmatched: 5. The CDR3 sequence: CASSSIQGTNYGYTF. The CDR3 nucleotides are TGTGCCAGCAGTTCGATACAGGGGACTAACTATGGCTACACCTTC.

The CDR3 loop is CASSLGSTQKYF. CDR3 nucleotides: TGTGCCAGCAGCTTAGGTAGCACCCAGAAGTACTTC. The rearrangement uses TRBV7-8 and TRBJ2-7; D gene unclear. The CDR3 sequence is 12 residues long. The germline V and J ends were trimmed by 1 base and 11 bases, with 12 bases remaining between them. Germline CDR1 reads SGHVS; CDR2 reads FQNEAQ.

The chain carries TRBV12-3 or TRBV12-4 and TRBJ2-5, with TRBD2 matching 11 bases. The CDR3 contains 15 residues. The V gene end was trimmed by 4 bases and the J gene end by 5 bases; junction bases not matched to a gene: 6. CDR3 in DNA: TGTGCCAGCAGTTATAGCGGGGGGGCCTTGGAGACCCAGTACTTC. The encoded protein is CASSYSGGALETQYF.

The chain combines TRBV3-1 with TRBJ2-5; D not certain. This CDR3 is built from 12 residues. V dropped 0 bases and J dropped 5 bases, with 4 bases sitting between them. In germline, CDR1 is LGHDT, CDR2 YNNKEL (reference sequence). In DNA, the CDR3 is TGTGCCAGCAGCCAAGAGGAGGAGACCCAGTACTTC. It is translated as CASSQEEETQYF.

CDR3 DNA sequence: TGCAGTGCTAGGAAGGGGGCGAGCACCGGGGAGCTGTTTTTT. Translation: CSARKGASTGELFF. J is TRBJ2-2 and V is TRBV20-1, with 7 positions matching TRBD1. V shed 3 bases, J shed 4 bases, and the junction held 5 bases outside the gene matches. This CDR3 has 14 residues. The germline V gene encodes CDR1 DFQATT and CDR2 SNEGSKA (reference sequence).

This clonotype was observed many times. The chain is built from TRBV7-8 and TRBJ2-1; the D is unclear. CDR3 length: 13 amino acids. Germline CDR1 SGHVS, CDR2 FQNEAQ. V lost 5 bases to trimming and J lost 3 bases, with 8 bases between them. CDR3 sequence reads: CASSGYGYNEQFF. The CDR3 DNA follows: TGTGCCAGCAGCGGGTACGGCTACAATGAGCAGTTCTTC.

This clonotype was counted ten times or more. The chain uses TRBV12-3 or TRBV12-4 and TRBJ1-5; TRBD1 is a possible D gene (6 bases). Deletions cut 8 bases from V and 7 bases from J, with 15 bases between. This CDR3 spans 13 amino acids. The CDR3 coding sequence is TGTGCCAGCTCGAAGGGGGTTGTGCAGCCCCAGCATTTT. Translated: CASSKGVVQPQHF.

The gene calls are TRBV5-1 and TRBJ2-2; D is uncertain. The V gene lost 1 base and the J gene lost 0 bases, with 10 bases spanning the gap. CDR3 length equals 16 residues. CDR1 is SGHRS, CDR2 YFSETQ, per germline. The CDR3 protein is CASSLSRRANTGELFF. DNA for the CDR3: TGCGCCAGCAGCTTGTCGCGCCGAGCGAACACCGGGGAGCTGTTTTTT.

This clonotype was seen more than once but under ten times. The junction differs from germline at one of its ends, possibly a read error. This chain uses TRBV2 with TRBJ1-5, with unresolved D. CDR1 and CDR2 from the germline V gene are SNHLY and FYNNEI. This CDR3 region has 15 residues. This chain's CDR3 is CASSESWYSNQSQHF. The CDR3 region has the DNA TGTGCCAGCAGTGAAAGCTGGTATAGCAATCAGTCCCAGCATTTT.

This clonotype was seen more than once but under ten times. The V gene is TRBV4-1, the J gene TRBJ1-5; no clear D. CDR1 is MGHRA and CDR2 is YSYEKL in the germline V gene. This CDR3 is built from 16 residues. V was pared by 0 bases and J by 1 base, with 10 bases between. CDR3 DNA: TGCGCCAGCAGCCAAGATGTAGGGTTAAGCAATCAGCCCCAGCATTTT. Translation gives CASSQDVGLSNQPQHF.

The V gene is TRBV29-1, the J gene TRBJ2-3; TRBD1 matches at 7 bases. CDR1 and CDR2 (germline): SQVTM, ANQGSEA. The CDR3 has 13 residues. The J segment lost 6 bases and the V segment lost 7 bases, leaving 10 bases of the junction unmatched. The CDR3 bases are TGCAGCGCCGGCCTAGGGGGCGCGGATACGCAGTATTTT. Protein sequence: CSAGLGGADTQYF.

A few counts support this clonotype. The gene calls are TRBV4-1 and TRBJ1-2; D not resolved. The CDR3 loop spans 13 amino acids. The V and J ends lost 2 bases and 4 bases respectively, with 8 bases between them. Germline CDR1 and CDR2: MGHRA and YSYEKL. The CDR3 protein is CASSQSNSYGYTF. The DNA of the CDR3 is TGCGCCAGCAGCCAATCCAACAGCTATGGCTACACCTTC.

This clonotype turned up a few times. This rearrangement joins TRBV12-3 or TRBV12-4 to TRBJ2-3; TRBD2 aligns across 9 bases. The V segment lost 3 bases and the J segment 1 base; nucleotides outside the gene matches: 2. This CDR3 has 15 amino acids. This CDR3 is CASSFSGRGTDTQYF. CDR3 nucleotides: TGTGCCAGCAGTTTTAGCGGGAGAGGCACAGATACGCAGTATTTT.

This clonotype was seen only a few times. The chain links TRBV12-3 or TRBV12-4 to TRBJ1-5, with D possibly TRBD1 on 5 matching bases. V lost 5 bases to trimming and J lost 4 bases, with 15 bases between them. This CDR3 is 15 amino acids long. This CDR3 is CASSLRPGTNQPQHF. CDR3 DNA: TGTGCCAGCAGTCTACGTCCAGGGACGAATCAGCCCCAGCATTTT.

CDR3 coding DNA: TGTGCCAGCAGCGGGGTAGCGGGGCTCGGCGAGCAGTACTTC. Translated: CASSGVAGLGEQYF. The chain combines TRBV3-1 with TRBJ2-7, with 8 bases matching TRBD2. The ends lost 5 bases at V and 6 bases at J; junction bases unmatched: 9. CDR1 and CDR2 (germline): LGHDT, YNNKEL (reference sequence). The CDR3 runs to 14 residues.